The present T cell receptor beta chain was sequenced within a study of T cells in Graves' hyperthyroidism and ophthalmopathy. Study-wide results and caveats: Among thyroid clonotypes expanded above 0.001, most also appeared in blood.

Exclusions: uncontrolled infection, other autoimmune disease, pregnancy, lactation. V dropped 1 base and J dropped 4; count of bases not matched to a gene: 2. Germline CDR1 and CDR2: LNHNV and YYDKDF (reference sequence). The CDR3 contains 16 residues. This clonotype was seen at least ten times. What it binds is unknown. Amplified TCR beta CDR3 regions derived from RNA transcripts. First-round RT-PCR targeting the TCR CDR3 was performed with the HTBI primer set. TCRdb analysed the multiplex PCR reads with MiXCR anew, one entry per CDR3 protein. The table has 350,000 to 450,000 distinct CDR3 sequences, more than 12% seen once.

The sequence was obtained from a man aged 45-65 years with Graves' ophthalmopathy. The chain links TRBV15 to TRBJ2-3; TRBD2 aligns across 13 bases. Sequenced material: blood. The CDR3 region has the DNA TGTGCCACCAGCAGAGGGACTAGCGGGAGCGCAGATACGCAGTATTTT. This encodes CATSRGTSGSADTQYF.